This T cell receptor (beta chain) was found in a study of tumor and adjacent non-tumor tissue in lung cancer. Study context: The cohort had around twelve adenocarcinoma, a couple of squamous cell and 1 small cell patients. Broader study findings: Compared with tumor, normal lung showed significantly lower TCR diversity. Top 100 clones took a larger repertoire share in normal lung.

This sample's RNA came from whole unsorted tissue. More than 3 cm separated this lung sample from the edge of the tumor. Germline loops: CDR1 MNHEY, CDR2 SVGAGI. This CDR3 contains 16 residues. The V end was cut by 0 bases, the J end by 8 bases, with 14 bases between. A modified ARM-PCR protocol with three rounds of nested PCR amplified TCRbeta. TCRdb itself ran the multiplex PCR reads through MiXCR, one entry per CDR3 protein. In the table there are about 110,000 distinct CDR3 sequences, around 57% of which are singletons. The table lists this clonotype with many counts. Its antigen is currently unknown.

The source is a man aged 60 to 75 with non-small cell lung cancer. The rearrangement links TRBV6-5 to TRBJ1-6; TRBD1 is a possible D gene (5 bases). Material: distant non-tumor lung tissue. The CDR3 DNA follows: TGTGCCAGCAGTTACTCGAACATGGGGCTGGATTCACCCCTCCACTTT. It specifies CASSYSNMGLDSPLHF.